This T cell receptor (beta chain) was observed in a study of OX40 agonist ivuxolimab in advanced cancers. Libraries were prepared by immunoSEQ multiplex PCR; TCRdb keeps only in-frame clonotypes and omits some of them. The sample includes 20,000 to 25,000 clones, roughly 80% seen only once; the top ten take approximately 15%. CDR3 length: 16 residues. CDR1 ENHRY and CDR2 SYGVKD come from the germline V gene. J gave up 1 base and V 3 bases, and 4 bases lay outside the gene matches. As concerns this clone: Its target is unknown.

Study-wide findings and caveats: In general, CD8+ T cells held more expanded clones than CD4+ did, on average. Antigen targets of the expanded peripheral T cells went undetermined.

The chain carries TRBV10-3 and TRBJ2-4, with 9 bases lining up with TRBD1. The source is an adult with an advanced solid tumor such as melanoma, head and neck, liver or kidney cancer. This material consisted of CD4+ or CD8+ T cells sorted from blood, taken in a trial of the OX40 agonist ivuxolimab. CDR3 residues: CAISDTGGAAKNIQYF. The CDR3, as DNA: TGTGCCATCAGTGACACAGGGGGCGCCGCCAAAAACATTCAGTACTTC.